This TCR beta chain was obtained from a study of T cell changes during pregnancy in multiple sclerosis. From germline, CDR1 is MNHNS and CDR2 SASEGT. This CDR3 has 15 amino acids. The J segment lost 3 bases and the V segment lost 8 bases, leaving 7 bases of the junction unmatched. Using immunoSEQ multiplex PCR, the repertoire was profiled, and TCRdb retains in-frame clones only, with some absent. This table holds over 45,000 clones, approximately 92% found once. The sequenced sample was CD8+ T cells from peripheral blood mononuclear cells, obtained after pregnancy. This sequence joins TRBV6-1 and TRBJ2-6, with 7 nucleotides matching TRBD1. The origin of this receptor is a female donor with multiple sclerosis, enrolled in a pregnancy study. CDR3 in amino acids: CASGQGDGGANVLTF. Here the CDR3 DNA reads TGTGCCAGCGGGCAGGGGGACGGTGGGGCCAACGTCCTGACTTTC.